In this sample, the clone carrying this T cell receptor (beta chain) turned up once. Per the germline V gene, CDR1 is KGHSH and CDR2 is LQKENI. CDR3 size: 17 residues. V was shortened by 2 bases and J by 6 bases, with 20 bases between the two germline ends. Enrolled during active infection, Seattle patients were then followed longitudinally. This record comes from a study of blood T cell repertoires in COVID-19. Overall study: COVID-19 samples collected from the United States, Italy and Spain covered acute and convalescent phases. T cells, B-cell-depleted T cells, or PBMCs supplied cDNA or gDNA.

Here immunoSEQ multiplex PCR was the method, and the copy in TCRdb shows in-frame clones only, minus some. The table has fewer than 700,000 clones, about 88% seen once; the top ten hold roughly 8%. The sequencing sample was made of peripheral blood. The chain links TRBV18 to TRBJ2-1, with D possibly TRBD1 on 7 matching bases. This TCR was sampled from a woman in her fifties or sixties with COVID-19, enrolled during active disease. The CDR3 region has the DNA TGTGCCAGCTCACCAGAAACAGCAGGGGGGTCTGTCAATGAGCAGTTCTTC. Its protein product is CASSPETAGGSVNEQFF. Supplemented by reference TRBV18 and TRBJ2-1, the full variable domain reads NAGVMQNPRHLVRRRGQEARLRCSPMKGHSHVYWYRQLPEEGLKFMVYLQKENIIDESGMPKERFSAEFPKEGPSILRIQQVVRGDSAAYFCASSPETAGGSVNEQFFGPGTRLTVL.